What follows are 8 T cell receptor beta chains derived from one specimen sequenced in a study of blood T cell repertoires in COVID-19. Method: immunoSEQ multiplex PCR; TCRdb's copy keeps in-frame clones and lacks some. The sample has tens of thousands of clones; 80% to 85% are singletons. Material for sequencing was peripheral blood. The receptors derive from a human donor in a cohort sampled during active COVID-19.

The table lists this clone with a count of one. The CDR3 DNA is TGTGCCATCAGCCCGGGACTAGCGGGGGAAAAAGAGTGGGATACGCAGTATTTT. Residues: CAISPGLAGEKEWDTQYF. The chain joins TRBV10-3 to TRBJ2-3; 14 positions agree with TRBD2. Germline V gene lookup returns CDR1 ENHRY and CDR2 SYGVKD. V lost 6 bases and J lost 6; bases outside the gene matches: 14. The CDR3 length is 18 residues.

The V call is TRBV12-3 or TRBV12-4, the J call TRBJ1-1; 10 nucleotides agree with TRBD1. There are 13 residues in the CDR3. The V gene end was trimmed by 5 bases and the J gene end by 7 bases; junction bases not matched to a gene: 4. The DNA of the CDR3 is TGTGCCAGCAGTACGAGGACAGGGGGTGAAGCTTTCTTT. Translated: CASSTRTGGEAFF.

The V call is TRBV6-5, the J call TRBJ1-2; TRBD1 matches 9 bases. With 3 bases clipped from V and 8 bases from J, the junction kept 13 bases outside the gene matches. The germline V gene encodes CDR1 MNHEY and CDR2 SVGAGI. The CDR3 spans 16 residues. CDR3 nucleotide sequence: TGTGCCAGCAGTTATTATACCGGACAGGGGAAAAGGGGCTACACCTTC. It translates to CASSYYTGQGKRGYTF.

V gene TRBV3-1 (or the pseudogene TRBV3-2) combines with J gene TRBJ2-3, with 14 bases identical to TRBD2. Germline CDR1 reads LGHDT; CDR2 reads YNNKEL (reference sequence). The CDR3 is 17 residues long. The V and J ends lost 3 bases and 6 bases, in that order; junction bases with no gene match: 8. The CDR3 region has the DNA TGTGCCAGCAGCCAGGTGGGGACTAGCGGGGGCGTGGATACGCAGTATTTT. Translated, it gives CASSQVGTSGGVDTQYF.

The CDR3 here is CASRGANQPQHF. For the CDR3, the DNA is TGTGCCAGCCGAGGAGCGAATCAGCCCCAGCATTTT. J is TRBJ1-5 and V is TRBV28; D is unresolved. The germline CDR1 and CDR2 sequences are MDHEN and SYDVKM. Deletions cut 8 bases from V and 4 bases from J, with 9 bases between. There are 12 residues in the CDR3.

The gene calls are TRBV15 and TRBJ1-1; possible D gene TRBD1, 6 bases. Per germline, CDR1 LNHNV and CDR2 YYDKDF (reference sequence). This CDR3 region has 15 residues. Trimming cost V 3 bases and J 7 bases, with 18 bases left between them. The CDR3: CATSSRYRERGEAFF. The CDR3 DNA reads as TGTGCCACCAGCAGCCGCTACAGGGAAAGGGGTGAAGCTTTCTTT.

The J gene is TRBJ2-1, the V gene TRBV10-3; TRBD2 agrees at 16 bases. Germline V gene data show CDR1 as ENHRY and CDR2 as SYGVKD. The CDR3 extends over 20 amino acids. The trim removed 6 bases at V and 1 base at J, leaving 12 bases unmatched. The CDR3 sequence is CAIRPPGLAGGQISYNEQFF. The CDR3 coding sequence is TGTGCCATCAGGCCTCCGGGACTAGCGGGGGGGCAGATATCCTACAATGAGCAGTTCTTC.

About this clone itself: At one end, the junction sequence differs from germline, possibly due to a read error. This rearrangement joins TRBV7-7 to TRBJ2-3; 9 positions match TRBD1. This CDR3 contains 15 residues. CDR1 is SSHAT and CDR2 is FNYEAQ in the germline V gene (reference sequence). This CDR3 reads CASSLDRGGTDTQYF. Here the CDR3 DNA reads TGTGCTAGCAGCCTCGACAGGGGGGGGACAGATACGCAGTATTTT.